The 2 T cell receptor beta chains presented below share a single source sample, sequenced in a study of neurological immune-mediated disorders. TCRdb redid the calling of the 5' RACE reads with MiXCR, one entry per CDR3 protein. The sample has 50,000 to 80,000 distinct CDR3 sequences, 4.5% to 5.5% seen once. The sequenced material came from PBMCs. Source of these receptors: a man under 40 with multiple sclerosis.

This clonotype has at least ten counts. The V gene is TRBV19, the J gene TRBJ1-5; D is undetermined. The CDR3 has 12 residues. Germline assignment: CDR1 LNHDA and CDR2 SQIVND (reference sequence). Between the trimmed V and J ends, which lost 6 bases and 0 bases, there was a span of 3 bases. CDR3 sequence reads: CASSTSNQPQHF. In DNA form, the CDR3 reads TGTGCCAGTAGCACTAGCAATCAGCCCCAGCATTTT.

In this sample, this clonotype turned up many times. This rearrangement joins TRBV12-3 or TRBV12-4 to TRBJ1-1, with 8 bases fitting TRBD1. The CDR3 runs to 13 residues. J lost 5 bases, V lost 6 bases, and 5 bases had no gene match. The CDR3 region is CASSRTGSTEAFF. CDR3 coding DNA: TGTGCCAGCAGCAGGACAGGGTCGACTGAAGCTTTCTTT.